Each of the 13 T cell receptor beta chains below was sequenced from the same sample in a study of T cells after yellow fever vaccination. MiXCR was run by TCRdb on the 5' RACE reads, yielding one entry per CDR3 protein. The sample yields more than 90,000 distinct CDR3 sequences, roughly 8.4% seen once. Sequencing used CD8+ T cells sorted from PBMCs, obtained 45 days after the yellow fever booster vaccination. The receptors derive from a young man who received the YFV17D yellow fever vaccine.

This clonotype came up many times. V and J are TRBV14 and TRBJ1-6; D may be TRBD1 (5 bases). The CDR3 totals 17 residues. The V end lost 0 bases, the J end lost 1 base, and 10 bases lay between the germline ends. CDR1 and CDR2 from the germline V gene are SGHDN and FVKESK. The CDR3 region has the DNA TGTGCCAGCAGCCAAGATCTGGGGGTTTCCTATAATTCACCCCTCCACTTT. As protein: CASSQDLGVSYNSPLHF.

This clonotype was recorded many times. The rearrangement joins TRBV27 to TRBJ2-3; D uncertain. The CDR3 sequence is 16 residues long. Trimming stripped 11 bases from V and 0 bases from J, with 21 bases between. Per the germline V gene, CDR1 is MNHEY and CDR2 is SMNVEV (reference sequence). CDR3 protein: CAPGRILTYSTDTQYF. CDR3 sequence (DNA): TGTGCCCCTGGGCGGATCCTTACCTATAGCACAGATACGCAGTATTTT.

There are many counts of this clonotype. This chain uses TRBV20-1 with TRBJ2-1; a weak D match, TRBD2 (6 bases). The CDR3 has 14 residues. Trimming took off 6 bases at V and 0 bases at J, with 12 bases between the two ends. Germline V CDR1 and CDR2: DFQATT, SNEGSKA (reference sequence). CDR3 DNA: TGCAGTGCGATATTGCGGGACTCCTACAATGAGCAGTTCTTC. Its protein is CSAILRDSYNEQFF.

In this sample, this clonotype turned up many times. The V gene is TRBV24-1, the J gene TRBJ2-3; no reliable D call. V lost 3 bases, J lost 2 bases, and 8 bases lay in between. In germline, CDR1 is KGHDR, CDR2 SFDVKD. This CDR3 is 14 amino acids long. CDR3 DNA: TGTGCCACCAGTGATGACGCGGTCACAGATACGCAGTATTTT. Its translation is CATSDDAVTDTQYF.

At least ten counts were recorded for this clonotype. The gene calls are TRBV20-1 and TRBJ2-1; D is possibly TRBD1 or TRBD2 (5 bases each). From germline, CDR1 is DFQATT and CDR2 SNEGSKA (reference sequence). The V and J ends lost 7 bases and 0 bases respectively, with 10 bases between them. This CDR3 has 13 amino acids. CDR3 in amino acids: CSGPGTSYNEQFF. CDR3 coding DNA: TGCAGTGGTCCCGGGACCTCCTACAATGAGCAGTTCTTC.

This sequence joins TRBV6-1 and TRBJ2-1, with D perhaps assigned TRBD1 or TRBD2 (5 bases each). The CDR3 runs to 14 residues. Trimming shortened V by 9 bases and J by 2 bases, and 14 bases separated the two germline ends. The germline CDR1 and CDR2 sequences are MNHNS and SASEGT. CDR3 DNA: TGTGCCAGTTCCGGGACCCCCACCTACAATGAGCAGTTCTTC. Translation: CASSGTPTYNEQFF.

This clonotype was recorded many times. In DNA form, the CDR3 reads TGCAGCGTTGATTCGAGCGGGAGAAGCTTGGACAATGAGCAGTTCTTC. Amino acids: CSVDSSGRSLDNEQFF. The chain links TRBV29-1 to TRBJ2-1; 8 bases are a match to TRBD2. The length of the CDR3 is 16 residues. Germline CDR1 is SQVTM and CDR2 is ANQGSEA. V lost 3 bases to trimming and J lost 5 bases; unmatched junction nucleotides: 12.

V usage is TRBV6-1 and J usage is TRBJ2-5, with TRBD1 matching over 11 bases. Trimming cost V 6 bases and J 5 bases; bases outside gene matches: 8. Germline V CDR1 and CDR2: MNHNS, SASEGT. The CDR3 length is 15 residues. The CDR3 DNA reads TGTGCCAGCAGAGGACAGGGGGCGTCGGACGAGACCCAGTACTTC. It codes for CASRGQGASDETQYF.

V is TRBV28 and J is TRBJ2-5; TRBD2 is a possible D gene (6 bases). Trimming pared 5 bases from V and 7 bases from J, leaving 20 bases between. Germline CDR1 reads MDHEN; CDR2 reads SYDVKM. The CDR3 covers 15 residues. CDR3 protein: CASSPQGLIGGTQYF. CDR3 DNA: TGTGCCAGCAGTCCGCAGGGACTGATTGGGGGGACCCAGTACTTC.

This clonotype was counted many times. This rearrangement joins TRBV11-2 to TRBJ2-7; TRBD2 is a possible D gene (5 bases). This CDR3 region has 13 residues. In germline, CDR1 is SGHAT, CDR2 FQNNGV. V lost 1 base and J lost 2, with 6 bases in between. The CDR3: CASSLGLTYEQYF. CDR3 nucleotide sequence: TGTGCCAGCAGCTTAGGACTAACCTACGAGCAGTACTTC. Full variable domain (rest looked up from reference TRBV11-2 and TRBJ2-7): EAGVAQSPRYKIIEKRQSVAFWCNPISGHATLYWYQQILGQGPKLLIQFQNNGVVDDSQLPKDRFSAERLKGVDSTLKIQPAKLEDSAVYLCASSLGLTYEQYFGPGTRLTVT.

This clonotype has ten or more counts. The chain employs TRBV4-2 and TRBJ2-3; no clear D. This CDR3 has 12 residues. CDR1 and CDR2 from the germline V gene are LGHNA and YNFKEQ. Trimming removed 8 bases from V and 8 bases from J, with 14 bases in between. The chain's CDR3 is CASLDQFGTQYF. The CDR3 nucleotides are TGTGCCAGCCTAGACCAATTCGGTACGCAGTATTTT.

This clonotype was detected many times. The chain uses TRBV12-3 or TRBV12-4 and TRBJ2-1, with TRBD2 matching 9 bases. Trimming at V came to 3 bases and at J to 8 bases, leaving 5 bases not matched to a gene. The CDR3 loop spans 14 amino acids. The CDR3 DNA reads TGTGCCAGCAGTTTTGCGGGGGGGGAGGATGAGCAGTTCTTC. This sequence encodes CASSFAGGEDEQFF.

The table lists this clonotype with a count of one. An end of the junction does not agree with germline; a read error may underlie this. V gene TRBV12-3 or TRBV12-4 combines with J gene TRBJ2-7, with D hard to call. The CDR3 spans 13 residues. The CDR3 bases are TGTGCCAGGAGTTTCCCAGGCTCCTACGAGCAGTACTTC. Translated, it gives CARSFPGSYEQYF.